Listed here are 29 T cell receptor beta chains from one sample, sequenced in a study of T-cell memory formation after mild COVID-19. TCRdb reanalysed the 5' RACE reads using MiXCR and keeps one entry per CDR3 protein. This sample has about half a million distinct CDR3 sequences; around a sixth occur once, and the top ten carry more than 9%. Material for sequencing was PBMCs or a T cell subset sorted from them (not recorded which). These receptors came from an adult woman who had mild COVID-19 (a few samples of this study predate the infection). Cell type and time point are not known.

This clonotype was seen a single time. This rearrangement joins TRBV24-1 to TRBJ2-7; TRBD1 might be the D (5 bases). Trimming stripped 8 bases from V and 4 bases from J, with 14 bases between. Germline values: CDR1 KGHDR, CDR2 SFDVKD. The CDR3 extends over 13 amino acids. The CDR3 here is CATIRKGWYEQYF. In nucleotides, the CDR3 is TGTGCCACCATTAGGAAGGGGTGGTACGAGCAGTACTTC.

V usage is TRBV5-1 and J usage is TRBJ2-3, with 13 bases identical to TRBD2. CDR1 SGHRS and CDR2 YFSETQ come from the germline V gene. Germline trimming cut 2 bases from V and 4 bases from J; bases unmatched to any gene: 10. This CDR3 region has 18 residues. Written as DNA, the CDR3 is TGCGCCAGCAGCTTCGGACTAGCGGGAGTTGTTCCGGCAGATACGCAGTATTTT. Residues: CASSFGLAGVVPADTQYF.

The rearrangement links TRBV9 to TRBJ2-7; 9 nucleotides align to TRBD1. This CDR3 has 14 residues. The junction had 6 bases not matched to a gene; V was cut back by 3 bases and J by 5 bases. From germline, CDR1 is SGDLS and CDR2 YYNGEE. The CDR3 region has the DNA TGTGCCAGCAGCGAGGGGACAGGGCCGGACGAGCAGTACTTC. It translates to CASSEGTGPDEQYF.

This clonotype was found a few times. The rearrangement joins TRBV7-2 to TRBJ2-7; tentative D call: TRBD1 (6 bases). The germline gives CDR1 SGHTA, CDR2 FQGNSA. The CDR3 totals 15 residues. V dropped 6 bases and J dropped 3 bases, with 18 bases sitting between them. The CDR3 nucleotides are TGTGCCAGCAGTTCACTCCCCGGGACAAACTACGAGCAGTACTTC. It specifies CASSSLPGTNYEQYF.

The genes are TRBV6-1 and TRBJ2-7; D not certain. This CDR3 comprises 12 residues. Germline CDR1 reads MNHNS; CDR2 reads SASEGT. V shed 8 bases and J shed 3 bases, with 11 bases lying between them. The CDR3 is CASDEQNYEQYF. CDR3 DNA sequence: TGTGCCAGCGACGAACAGAACTACGAGCAGTACTTC.

The V gene is TRBV7-9, the J gene TRBJ1-2; a weak D match, TRBD1 (6 bases). This CDR3 spans 16 amino acids. Looked up from germline, CDR1 is SEHNR and CDR2 is FQNEAQ (reference sequence). V was pared by 4 bases and J by 3 bases, with 18 bases between. The CDR3 coding sequence is TGTGCCAGCAGCTATCCCCTGGGGGCGTTGGACTATGGCTACACCTTC. Its translation: CASSYPLGALDYGYTF.

This clonotype occurred many times. The rearrangement joins TRBV14 to TRBJ2-1; D possibly corresponds to TRBD1 (6 bases). Trimming removed 2 bases from V and 3 bases from J, with 11 bases in between. The CDR3 extends over 15 amino acids. CDR1 and CDR2 (germline): SGHDN, FVKESK. CDR3 nucleotides: TGTGCCAGCAGCCAAACCAGGGGATACTACAATGAGCAGTTCTTC. It encodes CASSQTRGYYNEQFF.

This clonotype has only a few counts. The rearrangement links TRBV9 to TRBJ1-6, with D perhaps matching TRBD1 (6 bases). The CDR3 contains 15 residues. CDR1 and CDR2 from the germline V gene are SGDLS and YYNGEE. Trimming cost V 4 bases and J 2 bases, with 10 bases left between them. In DNA, the CDR3 is TGTGCCAGCAGCCCTCGGACAGCCTATAATTCACCCCTCCACTTT. Its protein is CASSPRTAYNSPLHF.

The rearrangement uses TRBV6-2 or TRBV6-3 and TRBJ1-5; 8 nucleotides align to TRBD1. This CDR3 region has 15 residues. The ends lost 6 bases at V and 0 bases at J; junction bases unmatched: 4. Germline CDR1 and CDR2: MNHEY and SVGEGT. CDR3 bases: TGTGCCAGCAGAGGGGACAGGCATAGCAATCAGCCCCAGCATTTT. Protein: CASRGDRHSNQPQHF.

This chain joins TRBV20-1 and TRBJ2-7; D is perhaps TRBD2 (5 bases). CDR1 DFQATT and CDR2 SNEGSKA come from the germline V gene (reference sequence). The CDR3 covers 13 residues. V lost 5 bases to trimming and J lost 3 bases, with 14 bases between them. CDR3 nucleotide sequence: TGCAGTGCTCCGCTGGGAGCCGACTACGAGCAGTACTTC. Protein sequence: CSAPLGADYEQYF.

This clonotype has more than one count but fewer than ten. The chain joins TRBV7-9 to TRBJ2-3; D gene ambiguous. The CDR3 has 15 residues. Trimming took 5 bases from V and 2 from J, leaving 14 bases between them. Germline CDR1 reads SEHNR; CDR2 reads FQNEAQ (reference sequence). DNA for the CDR3: TGTGCCAGCAGCCTTCGCGAGGTTGTCACAGATACGCAGTATTTT. It codes for CASSLREVVTDTQYF.

The chain links TRBV15 to TRBJ1-2, with unresolved D. The germline V gene has CDR1 LNHNV and CDR2 YYDKDF (reference sequence). The CDR3 length is 14 residues. V lost 1 base to trimming and J lost 8 bases, with 14 bases between them. DNA of the CDR3: TGTGCCACCAGCAGAGGGACGCCCGCCGAAGGCTACACCTTC. Protein product: CATSRGTPAEGYTF.

The V call is TRBV29-1, the J call TRBJ2-1; TRBD2 aligns across 9 bases. J was trimmed by 7 bases and V by 2 bases; bases with no gene match: 12. The CDR3 has 16 residues. CDR1 and CDR2 (germline): SQVTM, ANQGSEA. The chain's CDR3 is CSVELWLAGCENEQFF. The DNA of the CDR3 is TGCAGCGTTGAACTCTGGCTAGCGGGGTGCGAGAATGAGCAGTTCTTC.

This clonotype occurred a few times. The chain uses TRBV19 and TRBJ2-7; a weak D match, TRBD1 (5 bases). Between the trimmed V and J ends, which lost 5 bases and 0 bases, there was a span of 14 bases. CDR3 length: 15 residues. Germline CDR1 and CDR2: LNHDA and SQIVND (reference sequence). The CDR3 protein is CASSAWTRSSYEQYF. The CDR3 DNA reads as TGTGCCAGTAGTGCCTGGACAAGGAGCTCCTACGAGCAGTACTTC. The variable domain in full, completed from reference TRBV19 and TRBJ2-7, reads DGGITQSPKYLFRKEGQNVTLSCEQNLNHDAMYWYRQDPGQGLRLIYYSQIVNDFQKGDIAEGYSVSREKKESFPLTVTSAQKNPTAFYLCASSAWTRSSYEQYFGPGTRLTVT.

In its sample, this clonotype was seen a few times. The chain joins TRBV5-6 to TRBJ2-3; 10 nucleotides match TRBD2. Germline V gives CDR1 SGHDT, CDR2 YYEEEE. With 4 bases clipped from V and 0 bases from J, the junction kept 11 bases outside the gene matches. The CDR3 has 18 residues. Here the CDR3 DNA reads TGTGCCAGCAGCCTACCCGGGACTAGCGTATCTAGCACAGATACGCAGTATTTT. Translated: CASSLPGTSVSSTDTQYF. The full variable domain, its missing parts supplied by reference TRBV5-6 and TRBJ2-3, is DAGVTQSPTHLIKTRGQQVTLRCSPKSGHDTVSWYQQALGQGPQFIFQYYEEEERQRGNFPDRFSGHQFPNYSSELNVNALLLGDSALYLCASSLPGTSVSSTDTQYFGPGTRLTVL.

This clonotype came up a few times. The chain uses TRBV20-1 and TRBJ2-1; D perhaps matches TRBD2 (5 bases). The germline V gene has CDR1 DFQATT and CDR2 SNEGSKA (reference sequence). The CDR3 runs 13 residues. The V gene lost 4 bases and the J gene lost 4 bases, with 11 bases spanning the gap. CDR3 amino acids: CSATGMGYNEQFF. DNA of the CDR3: TGCAGTGCTACCGGGATGGGGTACAATGAGCAGTTCTTC.

The V gene is TRBV12-3 or TRBV12-4, the J gene TRBJ2-7, with D uncertain. V shed 8 bases and J shed 7 bases, with 18 bases lying between them. The CDR3 consists of 13 residues. CDR3 loop: CASSLEVLGEQYF. The CDR3 nucleotides are TGTGCCAGCTCTTTAGAGGTATTAGGGGAGCAGTACTTC.

The chain recombines TRBV15 with TRBJ2-1; 8 bases are a match to TRBD2. This CDR3 spans 15 amino acids. V was clipped by 3 bases and J by 5 bases; unmatched bases: 6. The germline gives CDR1 LNHNV, CDR2 YYDKDF (reference sequence). The CDR3 region has the DNA TGTGCCACCAGCAGTAGACTAGCGCAGAACAATGAGCAGTTCTTC. Its protein product is CATSSRLAQNNEQFF.

The chain carries TRBV18 and TRBJ1-1; TRBD1 matches at 8 bases. Per the germline V gene, CDR1 is KGHSH and CDR2 is LQKENI. This CDR3 is 13 amino acids long. The V gene end was trimmed by 1 base and the J gene end by 6 bases; junction bases not matched to a gene: 1. CDR3 sequence reads: CASSPRGQAEAFF. The DNA for the CDR3 is TGTGCCAGCTCACCACGGGGACAGGCTGAAGCTTTCTTT.

Ten or more counts support this clonotype. The J gene is TRBJ2-5, the V gene TRBV7-2, with D perhaps matching TRBD1 or TRBD2 (5 bases each). Germline V gives CDR1 SGHTA, CDR2 FQGNSA. This CDR3 comprises 15 residues. V lost 3 bases to trimming and J lost 4 bases, with 15 bases between them. CDR3 in amino acids: CASSFGGAGTETQYF. CDR3 bases: TGTGCCAGCAGCTTTGGTGGGGCCGGGACAGAGACCCAGTACTTC.

This clonotype has only a few counts. The chain uses TRBV20-1 and TRBJ1-3, with unresolved D. This CDR3 has 14 residues. CDR1 is DFQATT and CDR2 is SNEGSKA in the germline V gene (reference sequence). Trimming removed 0 bases at V and 2 bases at J, with 8 bases between. The CDR3: CSARESRPGNTIYF. The DNA of the CDR3 is TGCAGTGCTAGAGAGAGCAGACCTGGAAACACCATATATTTT.

The chain couples TRBV18 to TRBJ2-5, with 8 bases lining up with TRBD1. This CDR3 spans 14 amino acids. Trimming took 6 bases from V and 4 from J; bases not matched to a gene: 7. The germline CDR1 and CDR2 sequences are KGHSH and LQKENI. The CDR3 sequence: CASSPNRGIETQYF. CDR3 in DNA: TGTGCCAGCTCCCCCAACAGGGGGATAGAGACCCAGTACTTC.

This clonotype was counted between two and nine times. This rearrangement joins TRBV7-3 to TRBJ2-6; the match to TRBD1 covers 7 bases. The V gene end was trimmed by 6 bases and the J gene end by 3 bases; junction bases not matched to a gene: 5. Per the germline V gene, CDR1 is SGHTA and CDR2 is FQGTGA. The CDR3 spans 15 residues. This CDR3 is CASSNTGVGANVLTF. The CDR3 nucleotides read TGTGCCAGCAGTAATACAGGGGTTGGGGCCAACGTCCTGACTTTC.

V is TRBV27 and J is TRBJ2-1; 10 nucleotides match TRBD1. The V segment lost 8 bases and the J segment 8 bases; nucleotides outside the gene matches: 9. The CDR3 is 14 amino acids. Germline assignment: CDR1 MNHEY and CDR2 SMNVEV (reference sequence). CDR3 residues: CASGRDRGFDEQFF. Written as DNA, the CDR3 is TGTGCCAGCGGGCGGGACAGGGGCTTTGATGAGCAGTTCTTC.

This clonotype has at least ten counts. The V and J genes are TRBV12-3 or TRBV12-4 and TRBJ2-3; D may be TRBD1 (5 bases). This CDR3 comprises 14 residues. Trimming pared 3 bases from V and 2 bases from J, leaving 9 bases between. The CDR3 DNA sequence: TGTGCCAGCAGTTTTCAGGGTTTCACAGATACGCAGTATTTT. It is translated as CASSFQGFTDTQYF.

The V call is TRBV5-4, the J call TRBJ1-4; 9 nucleotides align to TRBD1. CDR3 size: 16 residues. V lost 4 bases to trimming and J lost 8 bases; unmatched junction nucleotides: 12. The germline V gene encodes CDR1 SGHNT and CDR2 YYREEE (reference sequence). CDR3 DNA: TGTGCCAGCAGCCCCTCAGGACAGGGGACCTCGGAAAAACTGTTTTTT. Translated: CASSPSGQGTSEKLFF.

The chain couples TRBV19 to TRBJ1-1; the match to TRBD1 covers 7 bases. CDR1 LNHDA and CDR2 SQIVND come from the germline V gene (reference sequence). The CDR3 consists of 11 residues. V gave up 3 bases and J gave up 11 bases; unmatched junction bases: 3. The CDR3 is CASSIRGYAFF. The CDR3 bases are TGTGCCAGTAGTATCAGGGGGTATGCTTTCTTT.

The gene calls are TRBV5-1 and TRBJ2-1; D might be TRBD1 or TRBD2, each matching 6 bases. There are 14 residues in the CDR3. The V end was cut by 0 bases, the J end by 7 bases, with 11 bases between. CDR1 is SGHRS, CDR2 YFSETQ, per germline. As DNA, the CDR3 is TGCGCCAGCAGCTTGGTGTCGGGGGCGAATGAGCAGTTCTTC. Translation gives CASSLVSGANEQFF.

This clonotype was found a few times. This chain connects TRBV7-6 to TRBJ2-3; D possibly corresponds to TRBD2 (6 bases). Trimming removed 3 bases at V and 2 bases at J, with 12 bases between. Germline V gene sequence: CDR1 SGHVS, CDR2 FNYEAQ. The CDR3 is 15 residues long. CDR3 DNA: TGTGCCAGCAGCTTCGTCAGGGAGGCCACAGATACGCAGTATTTT. It specifies CASSFVREATDTQYF. The full variable domain, with the rest looked up from reference TRBV7-6 and TRBJ2-3, is GAGVSQSPRYKVTKRGQDVALRCDPISGHVSLYWYRQALGQGPEFLTYFNYEAQQDKSGLPNDRFSAERPEGSISTLTIQRTEQRDSAMYRCASSFVREATDTQYFGPGTRLTVL.